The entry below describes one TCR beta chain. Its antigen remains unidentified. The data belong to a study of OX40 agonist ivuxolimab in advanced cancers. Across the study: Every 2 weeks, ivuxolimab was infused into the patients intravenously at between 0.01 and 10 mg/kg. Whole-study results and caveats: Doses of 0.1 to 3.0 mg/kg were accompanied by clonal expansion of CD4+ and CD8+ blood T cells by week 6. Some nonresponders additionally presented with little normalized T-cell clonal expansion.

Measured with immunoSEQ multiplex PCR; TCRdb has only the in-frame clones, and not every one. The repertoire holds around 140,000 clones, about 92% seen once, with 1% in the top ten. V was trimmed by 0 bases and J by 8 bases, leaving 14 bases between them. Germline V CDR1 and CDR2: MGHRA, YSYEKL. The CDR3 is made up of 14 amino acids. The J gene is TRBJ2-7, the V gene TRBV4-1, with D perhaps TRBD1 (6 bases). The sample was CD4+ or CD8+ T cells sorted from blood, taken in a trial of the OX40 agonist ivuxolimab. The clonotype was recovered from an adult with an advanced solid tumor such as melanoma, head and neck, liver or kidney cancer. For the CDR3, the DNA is TGCGCCAGCAGCCAAGATCCACAGGGCTCGCAGCAGTACTTC. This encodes CASSQDPQGSQQYF.